The clone carrying this TCR beta chain has only one observation. This entry belongs to a study of regulatory and conventional T cells in RAG deficiency. Conventional CD4+ T cells were sorted from blood as CD25-low CD127-high cells. The CDR3 totals 14 residues. Germline V gene sequence: CDR1 SGHRS, CDR2 YFSETQ. The V and J ends lost 3 bases and 3 bases respectively, with 13 bases between them. TCRdb keeps only in-frame clones here, not all; method: immunoSEQ multiplex PCR. This table holds roughly 32,000 clones, 90% to 96% found once. The sample was also reused in another study, on regulatory T cells. That paper adds: The PCR used 52 TRBV and 13 TRBJ primers.

Sequencing was done on a sample of CD25- CD4+ T cells sorted from blood. The gene calls are TRBV5-1 and TRBJ2-7; possible D gene TRBD2, 5 bases. The sequence came from a human donor in good health. CDR3 region: CASSSFTGNYEQYF. The CDR3 DNA reads TGCGCCAGCAGCTCATTCACCGGGAACTACGAGCAGTACTTC. The full variable domain, in which reference TRBV5-1 and TRBJ2-7 provide the parts outside the CDR3, is KAGVTQTPRYLIKTRGQQVTLSCSPISGHRSVSWYQQTPGQGLQFLFEYFSETQRNKGNFPGRFSGRQFSNSRSEMNVSTLELGDSALYLCASSSFTGNYEQYFGPGTRLTVT.